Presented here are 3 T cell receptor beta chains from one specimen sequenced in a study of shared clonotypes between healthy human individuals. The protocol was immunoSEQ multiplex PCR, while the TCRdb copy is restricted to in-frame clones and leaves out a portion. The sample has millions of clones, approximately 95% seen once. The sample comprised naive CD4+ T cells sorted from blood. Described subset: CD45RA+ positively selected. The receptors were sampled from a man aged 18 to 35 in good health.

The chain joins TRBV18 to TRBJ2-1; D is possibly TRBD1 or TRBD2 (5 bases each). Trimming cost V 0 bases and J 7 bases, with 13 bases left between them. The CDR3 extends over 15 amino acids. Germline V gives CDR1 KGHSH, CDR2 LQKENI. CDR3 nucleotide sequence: TGTGCCAGCTCACCACCTGGGGGATTACGGAATGAGCAGTTCTTC. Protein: CASSPPGGLRNEQFF.

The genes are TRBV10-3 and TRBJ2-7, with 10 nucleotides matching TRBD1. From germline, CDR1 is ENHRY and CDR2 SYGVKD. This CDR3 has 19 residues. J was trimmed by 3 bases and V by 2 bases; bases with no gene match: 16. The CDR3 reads CAISETNQPGQGNNYEQYF. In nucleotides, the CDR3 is TGTGCCATCAGTGAGACAAACCAGCCGGGACAGGGGAACAACTACGAGCAGTACTTC.

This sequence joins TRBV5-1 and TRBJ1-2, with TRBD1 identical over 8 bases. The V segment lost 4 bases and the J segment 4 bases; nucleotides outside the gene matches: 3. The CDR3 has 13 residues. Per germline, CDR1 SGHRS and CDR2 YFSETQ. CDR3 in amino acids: CASSRGQVYGYTF. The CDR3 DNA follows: TGCGCCAGCAGCAGGGGACAGGTCTATGGCTACACCTTC.